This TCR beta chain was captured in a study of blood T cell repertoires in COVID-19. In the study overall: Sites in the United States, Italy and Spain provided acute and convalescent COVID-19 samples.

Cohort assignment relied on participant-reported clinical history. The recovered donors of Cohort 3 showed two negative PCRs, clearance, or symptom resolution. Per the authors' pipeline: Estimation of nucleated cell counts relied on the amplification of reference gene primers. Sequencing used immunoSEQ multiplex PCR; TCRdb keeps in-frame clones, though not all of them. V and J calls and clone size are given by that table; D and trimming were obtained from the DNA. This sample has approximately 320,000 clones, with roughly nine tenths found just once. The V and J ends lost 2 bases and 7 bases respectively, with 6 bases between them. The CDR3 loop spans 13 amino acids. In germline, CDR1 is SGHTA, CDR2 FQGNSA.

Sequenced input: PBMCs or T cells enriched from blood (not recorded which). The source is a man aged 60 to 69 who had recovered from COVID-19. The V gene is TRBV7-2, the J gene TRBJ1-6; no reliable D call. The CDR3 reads CASSLNMNSPLHF. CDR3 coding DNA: TGTGCCAGCAGCTTAAACATGAATTCACCCCTCCACTTT.